The clone carrying this T cell receptor beta chain occurred a few times. Its antigen is as yet unknown. cDNA was made from 400 to 500 ng RNA using alpha and beta constant primers. Each of the alpha and beta chains got its own library through chain-specific third strand synthesis with indices. Second strand synthesis was primed from the SP2 site. TCRdb redid the calling of the 5' RACE reads with MiXCR, one entry per CDR3 protein. The sample lists approximately 15,000 distinct CDR3 sequences, around 5.5% seen once, with 1.9% in the top ten. No cell fractionation was done, so the repertoire covers all unsorted peripheral blood T cells. The record originates from a study of HIV-infected patients and healthy controls. Study-wide points: Significant mean usage differences between HIV-infected patients and controls involved eight alpha and eight beta V genes.

The CDR3 extends over 13 amino acids. The V segment lost 8 bases and the J segment 6 bases; nucleotides outside the gene matches: 5. Germline lookup yields CDR1 MDHEN and CDR2 SYDVKM. The gene calls are TRBV28 and TRBJ1-2, with 11 nucleotides matching TRBD1. The receptor comes from an adult in good health. The sample comprised blood. CDR3 amino acids: CASGGTGGDGYTF. The CDR3 nucleotides read TGTGCCAGCGGCGGGACAGGGGGGGATGGCTACACCTTC.